These 10 T cell receptor beta chains came from one sample sequenced in a study of OX40 agonist ivuxolimab in advanced cancers. The protocol was immunoSEQ multiplex PCR, while the TCRdb copy is restricted to in-frame clones and leaves out a portion. The data hold 20,000 to 25,000 clones, with around 84% observed a single time. The material was CD4+ or CD8+ T cells sorted from blood, obtained in a trial of the OX40 agonist ivuxolimab. These receptors came from an adult with an advanced solid tumor such as melanoma, head and neck, liver or kidney cancer.

J is TRBJ2-1 and V is TRBV4-1; D is perhaps TRBD2 (6 bases). Germline CDR1 MGHRA, CDR2 YSYEKL. V was shortened by 2 bases and J by 5 bases, with 16 bases between the two germline ends. The CDR3 extends over 16 amino acids. CDR3 DNA sequence: TGCGCCAGCAGCCAACGGGCGGGGACTTTTGACAATGAGCAGTTCTTC. Its protein product is CASSQRAGTFDNEQFF.

J is TRBJ2-1 and V is TRBV4-1; D is uncertain. Looked up from germline, CDR1 is MGHRA and CDR2 is YSYEKL. Between the trimmed V and J ends, which lost 8 bases and 3 bases, there was a span of 17 bases. The CDR3 loop spans 15 amino acids. CDR3 DNA sequence: TGCGCCAGCCGGTCGCAGGCTAACCTCTACAATGAGCAGTTCTTC. Residues: CASRSQANLYNEQFF.

This chain links TRBV15 with TRBJ1-5; D might be TRBD1 (5 bases). V lost 2 bases and J lost 7, with 12 bases in between. This CDR3 comprises 14 residues. Per the germline V gene, CDR1 is LNHNV and CDR2 is YYDKDF (reference sequence). This chain's CDR3 is CATSRQGPNQPQHF. CDR3 in DNA: TGTGCCACCAGCAGACAGGGTCCGAACCAGCCCCAGCATTTT.

This sequence joins TRBV28 and TRBJ1-5, with D tentatively TRBD1 (5 bases). The CDR3 runs 18 residues. CDR1 is MDHEN and CDR2 is SYDVKM in the germline V gene. V was pared by 6 bases and J by 2 bases, with 23 bases between. The CDR3 spells CASSMAAAGYIGNQPQHF. In nucleotides, the CDR3 is TGTGCCAGCAGCATGGCAGCAGCAGGGTATATTGGCAATCAGCCCCAGCATTTT.

This chain uses TRBV7-6 with TRBJ2-6, with a tentative D call TRBD1 (5 bases). Germline V CDR1 and CDR2: SGHVS, FNYEAQ. The CDR3 runs 17 residues. Trimming took off 1 base at V and 1 base at J, with 11 bases between the two ends. CDR3 residues: CASSLEVRVSGANVLTF. The CDR3 DNA is TGTGCCAGCAGCTTAGAAGTCAGGGTGTCTGGGGCCAACGTCCTGACTTTC.

The sample holds one count of this clone. The rearrangement joins TRBV7-9 to TRBJ1-5, with D unresolved. In germline, CDR1 is SEHNR, CDR2 FQNEAQ (reference sequence). The CDR3 extends over 14 amino acids. With 5 bases removed from V and 2 bases from J, the gap between germline ends came to 10 bases. The CDR3 spells CASSLGGGNQPQHF. The CDR3 coding sequence is TGTGCCAGCAGCCTTGGAGGTGGCAATCAGCCCCAGCATTTT.

This clone is medium-sized (0.01 to 0.1%) by share. CDR3 sequence (DNA): TGTGCCAGCAGGCCCGGTGTTGGGACAGGCCTTGAGCAGTACTTC. This codes for CASRPGVGTGLEQYF. V and J are TRBV5-6 and TRBJ2-7; 8 bases are a match to TRBD1. The V gene end was trimmed by 5 bases and the J gene end by 7 bases; junction bases not matched to a gene: 14. This CDR3 spans 15 amino acids. CDR1 and CDR2 (germline): SGHDT, YYEEEE.

This clone was seen a single time. The chain uses TRBV5-6 and TRBJ2-1; 9 nucleotides line up with TRBD1. The trim removed 3 bases at V and 1 base at J, leaving 11 bases unmatched. CDR1 and CDR2 (germline): SGHDT, YYEEEE. CDR3 length equals 18 residues. CDR3 sequence: CASSYGLRDRVSYNEQFF. CDR3 nucleotide sequence: TGTGCCAGCAGCTACGGACTTCGGGACAGGGTGTCCTACAATGAGCAGTTCTTC.

This chain's CDR3 is CASSLDGGRYNEQFF. DNA of the CDR3: TGCGCCAGCAGCTTGGACGGCGGGAGGTACAATGAGCAGTTCTTC. This sequence joins TRBV5-1 and TRBJ2-1; 8 nucleotides line up with TRBD2. V trimming: 0 bases; J trimming: 4 bases; junction bases outside the gene matches: 3. In germline, CDR1 is SGHRS, CDR2 YFSETQ. CDR3 size: 15 residues.

The J gene is TRBJ2-7, the V gene TRBV13; 9 bases agree with TRBD1. Germline CDR1 is PRHDT and CDR2 is FYEKMQ (reference sequence). The V segment lost 5 bases and the J segment 5 bases; nucleotides outside the gene matches: 10. The CDR3 has 15 amino acids. The CDR3 region is CASSATGQGLDEQYF. In DNA form, the CDR3 reads TGTGCCAGCAGCGCGACGGGACAGGGTCTCGACGAGCAGTACTTC.